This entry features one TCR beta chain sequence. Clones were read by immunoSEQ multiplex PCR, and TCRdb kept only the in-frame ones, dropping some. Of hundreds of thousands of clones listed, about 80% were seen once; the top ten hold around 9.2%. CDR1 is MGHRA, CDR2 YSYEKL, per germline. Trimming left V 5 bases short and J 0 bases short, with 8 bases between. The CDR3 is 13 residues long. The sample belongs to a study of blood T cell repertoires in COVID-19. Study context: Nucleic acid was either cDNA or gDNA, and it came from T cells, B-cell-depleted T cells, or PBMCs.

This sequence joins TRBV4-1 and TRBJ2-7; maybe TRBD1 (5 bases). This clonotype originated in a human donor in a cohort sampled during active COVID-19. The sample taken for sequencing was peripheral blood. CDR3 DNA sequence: TGCGCCAGCAGCATGGACACCTCCTACGAGCAGTACTTC. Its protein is CASSMDTSYEQYF.